This is a list of T cell receptor beta chains from one sample in a study of blood T cell repertoires in COVID-19. The protocol was immunoSEQ multiplex PCR, while the TCRdb copy is restricted to in-frame clones and leaves out a portion. This sample has about 140,000 clones; about 83% occur once, and the top ten carry approximately 15%. Sequencing input: peripheral blood. Every receptor here comes from a man aged 50-59 years with acute or convalescent COVID-19. Each CDR3 is given with its conserved first and last residue. The order of the fields is CDR3 protein, CDR3 DNA, clone size, J gene, D gene, V gene. The D gene is left open where the match is weak. Not every row has a clone size; where given, it reads once, few, many or a size class.

CDR3: CASSFGSRNYGYTF
DNA: TGCGCCAGCAGCTTTGGTTCCCGGAACTATGGCTACACCTTC
size: -
J: TRBJ1-2
D: -
V: TRBV5-1

CDR3: CATSDPSASPDTQYF
DNA: TGTGCCACCAGTGATCCGAGTGCATCCCCAGATACGCAGTATTTT
size: -
J: TRBJ2-3
D: -
V: TRBV24-1

CDR3: CAISAEMSGGASTDTQYF
DNA: TGTGCCATCAGTGCAGAAATGTCCGGGGGAGCCAGCACAGATACGCAGTATTTT
size: once
J: TRBJ2-3
D: -
V: TRBV10-3

CDR3: CASSLRQEVNNQPQHF
DNA: TGTGCCAGTTCCCTCAGGCAGGAGGTCAACAATCAGCCCCAGCATTTT
size: -
J: TRBJ1-5
D: -
V: TRBV19

CDR3: CASSLQGADGYTF
DNA: TGTGCCAGCAGTTTACAGGGGGCCGATGGCTACACCTTC
size: -
J: TRBJ1-2
D: TRBD1
V: TRBV12-3/TRBV12-4

CDR3: CASSVTSGGSYNEQFF
DNA: TGTGCCAGCAGCGTGACTAGCGGGGGATCCTACAATGAGCAGTTCTTC
size: -
J: TRBJ2-1
D: TRBD2
V: TRBV11-1

CDR3: CSVDKPSTDTQYF
DNA: TGCAGCGTTGACAAGCCTAGCACAGATACGCAGTATTTT
size: -
J: TRBJ2-3
D: -
V: TRBV29-1

CDR3: CASSLGDSYGYTF
DNA: TGTGCCAGCAGCCTTGGGGACAGCTATGGCTACACCTTC
size: -
J: TRBJ1-2
D: TRBD1
V: TRBV14

CDR3: CASSLGGGAYNEQFF
DNA: TGTGCCAGCAGCTTAGGCGGGGGGGCTTACAATGAGCAGTTCTTC
size: -
J: TRBJ2-1
D: TRBD2
V: TRBV7-9

CDR3: CASSIVQSNQPQHF
DNA: TGTGCCAGTAGTATAGTTCAGAGCAATCAGCCCCAGCATTTT
size: -
J: TRBJ1-5
D: -
V: TRBV19

CDR3: CASSPTGTFGTQYF
DNA: TGTGCCAGCAGTCCCACAGGGACGTTTGGGACCCAGTACTTC
size: -
J: TRBJ2-5
D: -
V: TRBV6-5

CDR3: CALGAGLAGEEQFF
DNA: TGTGCCCTCGGGGCGGGACTAGCGGGGGAAGAGCAGTTCTTC
size: -
J: TRBJ2-1
D: TRBD2
V: TRBV30

CDR3: CASSPRSNQPQHF
DNA: TGTGCCAGCTCACCCAGGTCAAATCAGCCCCAGCATTTT
size: -
J: TRBJ1-5
D: -
V: TRBV18

CDR3: CASSSSGGDNEQFF
DNA: TGCGCCAGCAGTTCTAGCGGGGGGGACAATGAGCAGTTCTTC
size: -
J: TRBJ2-1
D: TRBD2
V: TRBV5-1

CDR3: CASSHPATNEKLFF
DNA: TGTGCCAGCAGCCACCCTGCAACTAATGAAAAACTGTTTTTT
size: -
J: TRBJ1-4
D: -
V: TRBV4-2

CDR3: CASSDRDRETQYF
DNA: TGTGCCAGCAGCGACAGGGATCGGGAGACCCAGTACTTC
size: -
J: TRBJ2-5
D: TRBD1
V: TRBV2

CDR3: CASRRPGQGLYNEQFF
DNA: TGTGCCAGCAGGAGACCGGGACAGGGTCTCTACAATGAGCAGTTCTTC
size: few
J: TRBJ2-1
D: TRBD1
V: TRBV11-2

CDR3: CASSFFGNQPQHF
DNA: TGTGCCAGCAGTTTCTTCGGCAATCAGCCCCAGCATTTT
size: -
J: TRBJ1-5
D: -
V: TRBV12-3/TRBV12-4

CDR3: CASSLGTDNSPLHF
DNA: TGTGCCAGCAGCTTAGGGACAGATAATTCACCCCTCCACTTT
size: -
J: TRBJ1-6
D: TRBD1
V: TRBV7-3

CDR3: CAAQRDLNTEAFF
DNA: TGTGCCGCACAACGGGATTTGAACACTGAAGCTTTCTTT
size: -
J: TRBJ1-1
D: -
V: TRBV24-1

CDR3: CASSLLGQGARAGELFF
DNA: TGTGCCAGTAGTCTTTTAGGACAGGGGGCTCGGGCCGGGGAGCTGTTTTTT
size: -
J: TRBJ2-2
D: TRBD1
V: TRBV19

CDR3: CASSFRGQLLATNEKLFF
DNA: TGCGCCAGCAGCTTTCGCGGACAGCTGCTTGCAACTAATGAAAAACTGTTTTTT
size: -
J: TRBJ1-4
D: -
V: TRBV5-1

CDR3: CASQATDRYTGELFF
DNA: TGTGCCTCACAAGCGACGGACAGGTACACCGGGGAGCTGTTTTTT
size: -
J: TRBJ2-2
D: TRBD1
V: TRBV2

CDR3: CASSLGFGGYTF
DNA: TGTGCCAGCTCACTTGGTTTCGGTGGCTACACCTTC
size: -
J: TRBJ1-2
D: -
V: TRBV18

CDR3: CASRGRTGDPDTQYF
DNA: TGTGCCAGCAGAGGAAGGACAGGGGACCCAGATACGCAGTATTTT
size: -
J: TRBJ2-3
D: TRBD1
V: TRBV6-5

CDR3: CASSPRDFNTEAFF
DNA: TGTGCCAGCAGTCCCCGGGACTTTAACACTGAAGCTTTCTTT
size: few
J: TRBJ1-1
D: -
V: TRBV6-5